Below, 9 T cell receptor beta chains from the same sample are listed, as sequenced in a study of T cells in tuberculosis. After thawing and overnight rest, PBMC were stained with GMM-loaded CD1B tetramer, viability dye and anti-CD3 for sorting. C32 glucose monomycolate from Rhodococcus equi was loaded onto the CD1B tetramers. The method was immunoSEQ multiplex PCR; TCRdb's version includes in-frame clones alone and lacks a portion of them. The sample consists of tens of thousands of clones, roughly 91% of them appearing once. Material: CD1b-GMM tetramer-negative cells sorted from PBMCs. The receptor set was obtained from an adult woman with latent tuberculosis.

The rearrangement links TRBV9 to TRBJ2-3; 11 bases agree with TRBD2. V lost 4 bases and J lost 5; bases outside the gene matches: 12. This CDR3 is 17 amino acids long. Germline V gives CDR1 SGDLS, CDR2 YYNGEE. The CDR3 here is CASSSALLAGGVDTQYF. CDR3 DNA: TGTGCCAGCAGCTCTGCCCTTCTAGCGGGGGGTGTAGATACGCAGTATTTT.

On this clone: Other DNA sequences of this sample code for an identical CDR3. The chain couples TRBV11-2 to TRBJ1-6; no clear D. Trimming took 5 bases from V and 5 from J, leaving 16 bases between them. The V gene's germline CDR1 is SGHAT and CDR2 FQNNGV. The length of the CDR3 is 16 residues. The CDR3 DNA follows: TGTGCCAGCAGCACATACCGGGATCCCGATAATTCACCCCTCCACTTT. This codes for CASSTYRDPDNSPLHF.

The rearrangement joins TRBV30 to TRBJ1-1, with D perhaps matching TRBD1 (5 bases). This CDR3 region has 12 residues. V lost 7 bases, J lost 5 bases, and 14 bases lay in between. Germline values: CDR1 GTSNPN, CDR2 SVGIG (reference sequence). CDR3 nucleotides: TGTGCCTTCAACCCGGGGGGTACTGAAGCTTTCTTT. Its protein is CAFNPGGTEAFF.

This chain connects TRBV30 to TRBJ1-1; 8 nucleotides agree with TRBD1. Per germline, CDR1 GTSNPN and CDR2 SVGIG (reference sequence). The CDR3 loop spans 15 amino acids. The ends lost 8 bases at V and 2 bases at J; junction bases unmatched: 13. The CDR3 region has the DNA TGTGCCGCCACCCCCGGGACAGGCCGTAACACTGAAGCTTTCTTT. This codes for CAATPGTGRNTEAFF.

This chain links TRBV9 with TRBJ2-4; 10 bases map to TRBD2. The CDR3 length is 16 residues. Germline lookup yields CDR1 SGDLS and CDR2 YYNGEE. The V and J ends lost 3 bases and 6 bases, in that order; junction bases with no gene match: 9. CDR3 amino acids: CASSENKRGGSNIQYF. The CDR3 DNA reads as TGTGCCAGCAGCGAAAACAAGCGGGGGGGATCAAACATTCAGTACTTC.

The chain recombines TRBV6-5 with TRBJ1-2, with 7 bases lining up with TRBD1. Germline values: CDR1 MNHEY, CDR2 SVGAGI. The CDR3 runs to 13 residues. J lost 2 bases, V lost 6 bases, and 3 bases had no gene match. CDR3 loop: CASSPTGNYGYTF. The CDR3 bases are TGTGCCAGCAGCCCGACAGGGAACTATGGCTACACCTTC.

The J gene is TRBJ2-3, the V gene TRBV5-8; a weak D match, TRBD2 (5 bases). Germline V gene data show CDR1 as SGHTS and CDR2 as YDEGEE. The CDR3 loop spans 13 amino acids. V was trimmed by 8 bases and J by 2 bases, leaving 12 bases between them. The CDR3 spells CASILEFTDTQYF. The DNA of the CDR3 is TGTGCCAGTATACTAGAATTCACAGATACGCAGTATTTT.

This chain links TRBV19 with TRBJ1-2; 7 bases agree with TRBD1. After removal of 3 bases from V and 8 bases from J, the junction contained 12 bases not matched to a gene. The CDR3 consists of 15 residues. Germline assignment: CDR1 LNHDA and CDR2 SQIVND (reference sequence). This CDR3 is CASSMEGALRVGYTF. The CDR3 bases are TGTGCCAGTAGTATGGAGGGGGCGCTTAGAGTCGGCTACACCTTC.

The chain links TRBV6-1 to TRBJ1-1, with TRBD1 matching 9 bases. The germline V gene encodes CDR1 MNHNS and CDR2 SASEGT. The CDR3 runs to 15 residues. After removal of 6 bases from V and 3 bases from J, the junction contained 8 bases not matched to a gene. The CDR3 sequence: CASRDRGYDDTEAFF. CDR3 sequence (DNA): TGTGCCAGCAGGGACAGGGGATATGATGACACTGAAGCTTTCTTT.